This is a list of T cell receptor beta chains from one sample in a study of neurological immune-mediated disorders. MiXCR, run by TCRdb on the 5' RACE reads, gives a single entry per CDR3 protein. The sample shows 80,000 to 95,000 distinct CDR3 sequences, roughly 3.5% of them seen only once. The specimen sequenced was PBMCs. These receptors were collected from a woman aged 50 to 60 with multiple sclerosis. Each CDR3 is given with its conserved first and last residue. A D gene is named only where the DNA matches it firmly. Size tells how often a clone was seen (once, few, many) or the class of an expanded clone, and some rows leave it out.

d_call,j_call,clone_size,v_call,cdr3_length,cdr3_aa,cdr3_nt
-,TRBJ1-5,many,TRBV6-2/TRBV6-3,14,CASRPGGSNQPQHF,TGTGCCAGCAGACCGGGGGGAAGCAATCAGCCCCAGCATTTT
-,TRBJ2-5,many,TRBV12-3/TRBV12-4,12,CASSHKLGTQYF,TGTGCCAGCAGCCACAAACTTGGGACCCAGTACTTC
TRBD2,TRBJ2-7,many,TRBV5-1,14,CASSLKGLAGEQYF,TGCGCCAGCAGCTTAAAGGGACTAGCGGGGGAGCAGTACTTC
-,TRBJ1-2,many,TRBV5-1,15,CASSLKSGGNYGYTF,TGCGCCAGCAGCTTGAAATCGGGGGGAAACTATGGCTACACCTTC
TRBD2,TRBJ2-6,many,TRBV4-3,19,CASSQDRASGVSGANVLTF,TGCGCCAGCAGCCAAGATCGGGCTAGCGGGGTCTCTGGGGCCAACGTCCTGACTTTC
-,TRBJ2-2,many,TRBV20-1,13,CSARDLGTGELFF,TGCAGTGCTAGAGATTTGGGGACCGGGGAGCTGTTTTTT
TRBD1,TRBJ1-6,many,TRBV5-1,14,CASTPGQLNSPLHF,TGCGCCAGCACCCCGGGACAGCTAAATTCACCCCTCCACTTT
-,TRBJ1-3,many,TRBV29-1,12,CSVAVGGNTIYF,TGCAGCGTTGCGGTGGGGGGAAACACCATATATTTT
-,TRBJ1-6,many,TRBV6-2/TRBV6-3,13,CASMRDRNSPLHF,TGTGCCAGCATGAGGGACCGGAATTCACCCCTCCACTTT
TRBD2,TRBJ2-1,many,TRBV28,20,CASSSPQSGGPQGYYNEQFF,TGTGCCAGCAGTTCACCCCAGAGCGGGGGGCCCCAAGGGTACTACAATGAGCAGTTCTTC
-,TRBJ2-3,many,TRBV27,16,CASSSYGGLYTDTQYF,TGTGCCAGCAGTTCCTACGGGGGGCTTTACACAGATACGCAGTATTTT
TRBD1,TRBJ1-5,many,TRBV6-5,14,CASRTGQPNQPQHF,TGTGCCAGCAGAACGGGACAGCCCAATCAGCCCCAGCATTTT
-,TRBJ1-5,many,TRBV15,15,CATSRGTDSNQPQHF,TGTGCCACCAGCAGAGGGACAGATAGCAATCAGCCCCAGCATTTT
-,TRBJ1-5,many,TRBV6-1,15,CASSLLSISNQPQHF,TGTGCCAGCAGTCTACTTAGCATAAGCAATCAGCCCCAGCATTTT
-,TRBJ1-2,many,TRBV5-1,11,CASSTRGRNTF,TGCGCCAGCAGCACCCGTGGACGCAACACCTTC
-,TRBJ2-5,many,TRBV10-3,14,CAITGAGQEETQYF,TGTGCCATCACTGGGGCAGGGCAGGAAGAGACCCAGTACTTC
-,TRBJ2-7,-,TRBV6-2/TRBV6-3,13,CASSYDRAYEQYF,TGTGCCAGCAGTTACGACAGAGCCTACGAGCAGTACTTC
-,TRBJ2-7,many,TRBV20-1,11,CSAGTLYEQYF,TGCAGTGCTGGGACACTCTACGAGCAGTACTTC
TRBD2,TRBJ2-2,many,TRBV7-9,16,CALTGQRGRNTGELFF,TGTGCCCTTACAGGTCAGCGGGGGAGAAACACCGGGGAGCTGTTTTTT
-,TRBJ2-2,-,TRBV6-1,13,CASRTANTGELFF,TGTGCCAGCCGGACAGCGAACACCGGGGAGCTGTTTTTT
-,TRBJ2-3,many,TRBV7-6,19,CASSLNRRQTTYHTDTQYF,TGTGCCAGCAGCTTAAATCGTAGACAGACAACTTATCACACAGATACGCAGTATTTT
TRBD2,TRBJ2-7,many,TRBV20-1,12,CSAVGLVYEQYF,TGCAGTGCGGTGGGACTAGTTTACGAGCAGTACTTC
TRBD1,TRBJ1-1,many,TRBV11-2,14,CASSLGARGLETFF,TGTGCCAGCAGCCTTGGGGCCAGGGGGCTTGAAACTTTCTTT
-,TRBJ2-5,many,TRBV18,13,CASSPEFGETQYF,TGTGCCAGCTCACCAGAGTTCGGAGAGACCCAGTACTTC
-,TRBJ1-4,many,TRBV6-2/TRBV6-3,18,CASTSTEAQRTTNEKLFF,TGTGCCAGCACCTCAACCGAGGCGCAAAGGACAACTAATGAAAAACTGTTTTTT
TRBD1,TRBJ1-2,many,TRBV7-2,17,CASSLDPTGTGSGGYTF,TGTGCCAGCAGCTTAGACCCCACCGGGACAGGGTCTGGCGGCTACACCTTC
TRBD2,TRBJ2-5,many,TRBV5-1,17,CASSLVTSGGQKETQYF,TGCGCCAGCAGCTTGGTTACTAGCGGGGGACAAAAAGAGACCCAGTACTTC
-,TRBJ2-1,many,TRBV7-2,19,CASSLDVWGAVRSYNEQFF,TGTGCCAGCAGCTTAGATGTGTGGGGGGCGGTAAGATCCTACAATGAGCAGTTCTTC
TRBD1,TRBJ2-7,many,TRBV18,14,CASSPDRVVDEQYF,TGTGCCAGCTCACCCGACAGGGTTGTCGACGAGCAGTACTTC
-,TRBJ2-1,-,TRBV29-1,13,CSVIESSYNEQFF,TGCAGCGTTATCGAGAGCTCCTACAATGAGCAGTTCTTC
-,TRBJ1-4,many,TRBV5-1,15,CASSRSPTLDEKLFF,TGCGCCAGCAGCCGATCCCCGACGTTGGACGAAAAACTGTTTTTT
TRBD1,TRBJ2-5,many,TRBV4-3,14,CASSQDGDRETQYF,TGCGCCAGCAGCCAAGATGGGGACAGAGAGACCCAGTACTTC
-,TRBJ1-5,many,TRBV15,15,CATSRDRNSNQPQHF,TGTGCCACCAGCAGAGACAGGAATAGCAATCAGCCCCAGCATTTT
-,TRBJ1-4,many,TRBV29-1,13,CSVASGVGEKLFF,TGCAGCGTTGCGTCGGGCGTCGGTGAAAAACTGTTTTTT
-,TRBJ2-7,many,TRBV20-1,13,CSARMLGSGEQYF,TGCAGTGCTAGAATGTTAGGGTCAGGGGAGCAGTACTTC
-,TRBJ2-5,many,TRBV20-1,14,CSARKRDSQETQYF,TGCAGTGCTAGAAAACGGGACTCTCAAGAGACCCAGTACTTC
-,TRBJ1-5,many,TRBV19,13,CASSIGLSQPQHF,TGTGCCAGTAGTATCGGTCTGTCGCAGCCCCAGCATTTT
-,TRBJ2-6,many,TRBV12-3/TRBV12-4,18,CASTPTEGSISGANVLTF,TGTGCCAGCACTCCTACGGAGGGTTCGATCTCTGGGGCCAACGTCCTGACTTTC
-,TRBJ1-4,many,TRBV7-9,15,CASSLASARDEKLFF,TGTGCCAGCAGCTTAGCCAGCGCTCGGGATGAAAAACTGTTTTTT
-,TRBJ2-7,many,TRBV15,12,CATSSDSYEQYF,TGTGCCACCAGCAGTGATAGCTACGAGCAGTACTTC
TRBD1,TRBJ1-1,many,TRBV12-3/TRBV12-4,15,CASSPWRGPGTEAFF,TGTGCCAGCAGTCCCTGGAGGGGGCCGGGGACTGAAGCTTTCTTT